A single sample is the source of the 22 T cell receptor beta chains below, sequenced in a study of T cells after posttransplantation cyclophosphamide. Here immunoSEQ multiplex PCR was the method, and the copy in TCRdb shows in-frame clones only, minus some. This sample has some 4,100 clones, with 85% to 95% found just once. Sample: naive CD4+ T cells sorted from PBMCs. These receptors all come from a man aged 50 to 59.

In this sample, this clone turned up once. The genes are TRBV7-9 and TRBJ2-7; TRBD1 agrees at 12 bases. Germline V lookup: CDR1 SEHNR, CDR2 FQNEAQ (reference sequence). The CDR3 contains 16 residues. J lost 5 bases, V lost 4 bases, and 9 bases had no gene match. The CDR3 DNA reads TGTGCCAGCAGCTCAGGGGACAGGGGGCCGACGGACGAGCAGTACTTC. As protein: CASSSGDRGPTDEQYF. Full variable domain (missing parts from reference TRBV7-9 and TRBJ2-7): DTGVSQNPRHKITKRGQNVTFRCDPISEHNRLYWYRQTLGQGPEFLTYFQNEAQLEKSRLLSDRFSAERPKGSFSTLEIQRTEQGDSAMYLCASSSGDRGPTDEQYFGPGTRLTVT.

The rearrangement joins TRBV5-8 to TRBJ2-7; a possible D gene is TRBD2 (5 bases). Germline V gene lookup returns CDR1 SGHTS and CDR2 YDEGEE. V dropped 2 bases and J dropped 6 bases, with 15 bases sitting between them. This CDR3 contains 14 residues. CDR3 residues: CASSFPTLAGEQYF. CDR3 bases: TGTGCCAGCAGCTTTCCCACTCTAGCTGGCGAGCAGTACTTC.

The rearrangement links TRBV5-4 to TRBJ1-1; TRBD1 might be the D (5 bases). The CDR3 runs to 15 residues. The V and J ends lost 4 bases and 1 base respectively, with 14 bases between them. Germline V gene lookup returns CDR1 SGHNT and CDR2 YYREEE (reference sequence). In nucleotides, the CDR3 is TGTGCCAGCAGCGGGGGGGGGTTAAGGAACACTGAAGCTTTCTTT. Translating gives CASSGGGLRNTEAFF. The full variable domain, its missing parts supplied by reference TRBV5-4 and TRBJ1-1, is ETGVTQSPTHLIKTRGQQVTLRCSSQSGHNTVSWYQQALGQGPQFIFQYYREEENGRGNFPPRFSGLQFPNYSSELNVNALELDDSALYLCASSGGGLRNTEAFFGQGTRLTVV.

V and J are TRBV9 and TRBJ1-4; no clear D gene. The CDR3 sequence is 16 residues long. CDR1 is SGDLS and CDR2 is YYNGEE in the germline V gene. V was clipped by 0 bases and J by 7 bases, with 16 bases between them. The CDR3 DNA sequence: TGTGCCAGCAGCGTAGCTGGTTCTAGAGGATCTGAAAAACTGTTTTTT. It is translated as CASSVAGSRGSEKLFF. Filled out from reference TRBV9 and TRBJ1-4, the complete variable domain reads DSGVTQTPKHLITATGQRVTLRCSPRSGDLSVYWYQQSLDQGLQFLIQYYNGEERAKGNILERFSAQQFPDLHSELNLSSLELGDSALYFCASSVAGSRGSEKLFFGSGTQLSVL.

CDR3 sequence: CASRMTSGRAVDTQYF. The CDR3 region has the DNA TGTGCCAGCAGGATGACTAGCGGGAGGGCCGTTGATACGCAGTATTTT. The chain has TRBV27 and TRBJ2-3; TRBD2 agrees at 14 bases. Germline V gene sequence: CDR1 MNHEY, CDR2 SMNVEV (reference sequence). The length of the CDR3 is 16 residues. Trimming at V came to 6 bases and at J to 6 bases, leaving 8 bases not matched to a gene.

This chain joins TRBV7-8 and TRBJ2-1, with a possible D match to TRBD1 (6 bases). The CDR3 spans 16 residues. With 7 bases removed from V and 0 bases from J, the gap between germline ends came to 16 bases. Per germline, CDR1 SGHVS and CDR2 FQNEAQ. CDR3 residues: CASTPGHLTSYNEQFF. Written as DNA, the CDR3 is TGTGCCAGCACCCCGGGACATCTAACCTCCTACAATGAGCAGTTCTTC.

This sequence joins TRBV2 and TRBJ2-5, with 11 positions matching TRBD2. The CDR3 runs 15 residues. Looked up from germline, CDR1 is SNHLY and CDR2 is FYNNEI. Trimming cost V 3 bases and J 5 bases; bases outside gene matches: 5. The CDR3 is CASSDVAGGRETQYF. The CDR3 DNA is TGTGCCAGCAGTGATGTAGCGGGAGGGCGGGAGACCCAGTACTTC.

The V and J genes are TRBV5-6 and TRBJ2-2, with a tentative D call TRBD2 (6 bases). The germline V gene encodes CDR1 SGHDT and CDR2 YYEEEE. This CDR3 comprises 14 residues. Trimming took off 4 bases at V and 4 bases at J, with 11 bases between the two ends. DNA for the CDR3: TGTGCCAGCAGCATGGGGGAGGCCACCGGGGAGCTGTTTTTT. Translated, it gives CASSMGEATGELFF.

This clone was observed once. The chain has TRBV19 and TRBJ1-4, with D unclear. The germline V and J ends were trimmed by 3 bases and 7 bases, with 15 bases remaining between them. CDR3 size: 15 residues. Germline assignment: CDR1 LNHDA and CDR2 SQIVND (reference sequence). The CDR3 DNA sequence: TGTGCCAGTAGTATGTGGAAAAATAGAGGTGAAAAACTGTTTTTT. It is translated as CASSMWKNRGEKLFF.

In this sample, this clone turned up once. The rearrangement uses TRBV13 and TRBJ1-2, with a tentative D call TRBD1 (5 bases). CDR3 length equals 13 residues. Germline V lookup: CDR1 PRHDT, CDR2 FYEKMQ (reference sequence). V was pared by 1 base and J by 8 bases, with 11 bases between. In DNA, the CDR3 is TGTGCCAGCAGCTTAGTAGGGGAAAGGGGCTACACCTTC. Translation: CASSLVGERGYTF.

The rearrangement links TRBV21-1 to TRBJ2-7; TRBD2, as called in the table, went unchecked against the DNA. TRBV21-1 has pseudogene status. This CDR3 has 15 amino acids. CDR3 DNA: TGTGCCAGCAGCAACGGCGGGAGCTGCTCCTACGAGCAGTACTTC. Residues: CASSNGGSCSYEQYF.

The chain employs TRBV5-1 and TRBJ1-2, with TRBD1 matching over 9 bases. Germline values: CDR1 SGHRS, CDR2 YFSETQ. V trimming: 3 bases; J trimming: 4 bases; junction bases outside the gene matches: 10. This CDR3 is built from 16 residues. CDR3 region: CASSSTGQGLVYGYTF. The CDR3 nucleotides read TGCGCCAGCAGCTCAACAGGACAGGGGTTGGTCTATGGCTACACCTTC.

The chain joins TRBV4-3 to TRBJ2-7, with 10 nucleotides matching TRBD2. The ends lost 3 bases at V and 0 bases at J; junction bases unmatched: 5. The length of the CDR3 is 16 residues. Germline V gene sequence: CDR1 LGHNA, CDR2 YSLEER. The CDR3 DNA reads TGCGCCAGCAGCCACCTTAGCGGGGGGACCTCCTACGAGCAGTACTTC. Amino acids: CASSHLSGGTSYEQYF.

The chain recombines TRBV19 with TRBJ1-5; D gene unclear. Looked up from germline, CDR1 is LNHDA and CDR2 is SQIVND (reference sequence). The CDR3 has 17 amino acids. The V end lost 0 bases, the J end lost 0 bases, and 12 bases lay between the germline ends. The CDR3 loop is CASSIDQERYSNQPQHF. Written as DNA, the CDR3 is TGTGCCAGTAGTATAGATCAGGAAAGATATAGCAATCAGCCCCAGCATTTT.

CDR3 DNA sequence: TGTGCCAGCTCACCGGAGTTCCTAGATACGCAGTATTTT. Translated, it gives CASSPEFLDTQYF. This rearrangement joins TRBV18 to TRBJ2-3; no firm D call. The ends were cut back, 3 bases at V and 5 bases at J, with 9 bases in the middle. The CDR3 runs 13 residues. Germline V gives CDR1 KGHSH, CDR2 LQKENI.

CDR3 nucleotide sequence: TGTGCCAGCTCACCGACGGGAGCGGCCACTGAAGCTTTCTTT. Translated, it gives CASSPTGAATEAFF. The gene calls are TRBV18 and TRBJ1-1; D unclear. CDR1 is KGHSH and CDR2 is LQKENI in the germline V gene. CDR3 length equals 14 residues. The V gene lost 3 bases and the J gene lost 4 bases, with 12 bases spanning the gap.

The V and J genes are TRBV4-1 and TRBJ2-3; a weak D match, TRBD2 (5 bases). The CDR3 spans 13 residues. Germline loops: CDR1 MGHRA, CDR2 YSYEKL. Trimming stripped 4 bases from V and 9 bases from J, with 14 bases between. The CDR3 coding sequence is TGCGCCAGCAGCCTACCTCGGGAAGGGACGCAGTATTTT. It specifies CASSLPREGTQYF.

The chain couples TRBV18 to TRBJ2-6, with TRBD1 identical over 9 bases. The CDR3 has 19 amino acids. Germline V CDR1 and CDR2: KGHSH, LQKENI. After removal of 1 base from V and 0 bases from J, the junction contained 7 bases not matched to a gene. The CDR3 region is CASSPLGTGKASGANVLTF. Written as DNA, the CDR3 is TGTGCCAGCTCACCACTGGGGACAGGGAAGGCCTCTGGGGCCAACGTCCTGACTTTC.

The rearrangement uses TRBV6-5 and TRBJ1-2, with unresolved D. With 6 bases removed from V and 8 bases from J, the gap between germline ends came to 13 bases. This CDR3 has 12 residues. Germline CDR1 and CDR2: MNHEY and SVGAGI. CDR3 sequence: CASSHPEGGYTF. As DNA, the CDR3 is TGTGCCAGCAGCCACCCCGAGGGAGGCTACACCTTC.

The V gene is TRBV4-2, the J gene TRBJ1-2; D is undetermined. CDR1 is LGHNA and CDR2 is YNFKEQ in the germline V gene. Trimming removed 2 bases at V and 4 bases at J, with 8 bases between. This CDR3 spans 13 amino acids. The CDR3 region has the DNA TGTGCCAGCAGCCAAAGCGTCTTCTATGGCTACACCTTC. Residues: CASSQSVFYGYTF.

This sequence joins TRBV18 and TRBJ2-7, with 7 bases matching TRBD1. The junction had 8 bases not matched to a gene; V was cut back by 3 bases and J by 3 bases. The CDR3 is 15 residues long. Looked up from germline, CDR1 is KGHSH and CDR2 is LQKENI. CDR3 sequence (DNA): TGTGCCAGCTCACCGTCGGGACAGACGATCTACGAGCAGTACTTC. Its translation: CASSPSGQTIYEQYF.

The chain carries TRBV5-5 and TRBJ1-5, with 8 bases that match TRBD1. The V segment lost 2 bases and the J segment 6 bases; nucleotides outside the gene matches: 10. Germline CDR1 and CDR2: SGHKS and YYEKEE (reference sequence). The CDR3 totals 16 residues. CDR3 sequence reads: CASSLPTYRGSQPQHF. The CDR3 nucleotides read TGTGCCAGCAGCTTACCTACCTACAGGGGGTCTCAGCCCCAGCATTTT.